This TCR beta chain comes out of a study of blood T cell repertoires in COVID-19. Overall study context: COVID-19 samples collected from the United States, Italy and Spain covered acute and convalescent phases. From T cells, B-cell-depleted T cells, or PBMCs came the material, which was cDNA or gDNA.

Germline-derived CDR1 and CDR2 are SGDLS and YYNGEE. CDR3 size: 16 residues. Germline trimming cut 3 bases from V and 1 base from J; bases unmatched to any gene: 7. Methods used by the authors: It was from reference gene primer amplification that nucleated cell counts were estimated. Generated by immunoSEQ multiplex PCR, the TCRdb table keeps only in-frame clones and is missing some. That table supplies the V and J calls and clone size; D and trimming were determined from the DNA. Among approximately 170,000 clones, 80% to 90% were seen once, and the ten largest hold about 15%. The chain recombines TRBV9 with TRBJ1-3; TRBD1 agrees at 7 bases. The sample taken for sequencing was peripheral blood. This receptor was identified in a woman aged 70-85 years with COVID-19, enrolled during active disease. CDR3 sequence reads: CASSDQLTGSGNTIYF. DNA of the CDR3: TGTGCCAGCAGCGACCAACTGACAGGGTCTGGAAACACCATATATTTT.